This T cell receptor (beta chain) was sequenced during a study of T cell changes during pregnancy in multiple sclerosis. The protocol was immunoSEQ multiplex PCR, while the TCRdb copy is restricted to in-frame clones and leaves out a portion. The sample carries 70,000 to 100,000 clones, approximately 92% recorded once. V dropped 5 bases and J dropped 4 bases, with 9 bases sitting between them. CDR3 length equals 12 residues. Germline values: CDR1 MDHEN, CDR2 SYDVKM. This sample comprised peripheral blood, obtained in the first trimester of pregnancy. This TCR was sampled from a female donor with multiple sclerosis, enrolled in a pregnancy study. The rearrangement uses TRBV28 and TRBJ2-7, with no clear D. As DNA, the CDR3 is TGTGCCAGCAGTCTGGCCCGATACGAGCAGTACTTC. It yields the protein CASSLARYEQYF.